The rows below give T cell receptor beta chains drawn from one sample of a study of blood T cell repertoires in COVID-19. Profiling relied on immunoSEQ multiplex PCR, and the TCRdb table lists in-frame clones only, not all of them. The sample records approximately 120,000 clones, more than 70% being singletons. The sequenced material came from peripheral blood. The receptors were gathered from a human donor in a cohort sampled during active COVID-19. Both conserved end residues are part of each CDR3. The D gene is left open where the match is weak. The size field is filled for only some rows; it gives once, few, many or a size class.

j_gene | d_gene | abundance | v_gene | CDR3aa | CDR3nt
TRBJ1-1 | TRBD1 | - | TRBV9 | CASSLGEGGRTGEAFF | TGTGCCAGCAGCCTTGGGGAAGGGGGCAGAACAGGAGAAGCTTTCTTT
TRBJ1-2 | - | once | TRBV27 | CASSAHGRDGYTF | TGTGCCAGCAGTGCCCATGGGAGGGACGGCTACACCTTC
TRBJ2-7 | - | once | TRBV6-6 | CASSKQGTNTYEQYF | TGTGCCAGCAGTAAACAGGGTACTAATACGTACGAGCAGTACTTC
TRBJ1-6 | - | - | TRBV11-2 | CASSPRDSPLHF | TGTGCCAGCAGCCCTCGGGATTCACCCCTCCACTTT
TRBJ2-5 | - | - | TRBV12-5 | CASGFQGRGETQYF | TGTGCTAGTGGTTTTCAGGGGAGGGGCGAGACCCAGTACTTC
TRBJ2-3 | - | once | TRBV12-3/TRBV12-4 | CASSLEGGGTQYF | TGTGCCAGCAGTTTAGAAGGGGGGGGTACGCAGTATTTT
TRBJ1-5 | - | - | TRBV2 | CASSGTSGSNQPQHF | TGTGCCAGCAGTGGGACATCGGGTAGCAATCAGCCCCAGCATTTT
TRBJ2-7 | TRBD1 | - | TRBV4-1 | CASSLDRVGLNEQYF | TGCGCCAGCAGCCTTGACAGGGTAGGGCTGAACGAGCAGTACTTC
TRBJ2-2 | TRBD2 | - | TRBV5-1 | CASGRLAGDTGELFF | TGCGCCAGCGGCCGACTAGCGGGTGACACCGGGGAGCTGTTTTTT
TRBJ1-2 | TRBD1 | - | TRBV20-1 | CSASVGTGRSYGYTF | TGCAGTGCTAGTGTGGGGACAGGGAGATCCTATGGCTACACCTTC